The sequence of this TCR beta chain was determined in a study of cytomegalovirus exposure and HLA in healthy donors. On this clone: Antigen specificity is unknown.

V lost 2 bases, J lost 7 bases, and 7 bases stayed unmatched. CDR1 is MNHEY and CDR2 is SVGAGI in the germline V gene. The length of the CDR3 is 15 residues. A multiplex PCR was run with 60 Vbeta primers and 13 Jbeta primers. Produced via immunoSEQ multiplex PCR; TCRdb's table is partial and in-frame only. The sample has 80,000 or so clones, around 80% seen once. Overall study results and limits: Fewer N-insertions than the 666-donor mean were reportedly shown by an Asian-associated ancestry cluster in a later analysis. In a later analysis, parvovirus B19, influenza, CMV and Epstein-Barr virus appeared linked to several top co-occurrence clusters.

This sequence joins TRBV6-5 and TRBJ2-1, with 8 nucleotides matching TRBD1. Sequenced sample: PBMCs. This sequence originates from a man aged 50-60 years in good health and CMV-seropositive. The CDR3 sequence is CASSYGDRSMNEQFF. The DNA of the CDR3 is TGTGCCAGCAGTTACGGGGACAGGTCTATGAATGAGCAGTTCTTC.